The rows below give T cell receptor beta chains drawn from one sample of a study of blood T cell repertoires in COVID-19. Some clones are missing from TCRdb's copy, which holds only in-frame ones; the method was immunoSEQ multiplex PCR. This sample yields fewer than 65,000 clones, of which less than 85% are seen a single time; about 5.8% belongs to the top ten. Sequencing was performed on peripheral blood. Receptors were obtained from a human donor in a cohort sampled during active COVID-19. Each CDR3 is given with its conserved first and last residue. D genes are given only for firm matches. Only some rows state a clone size, as once, few, many or a class for expanded clones.

>TRBV19|TRBJ1-2|TRBD1|few
CASSTDRDRGGYTF
TGTGCCAGTAGTACCGACCGGGACAGGGGTGGCTACACCTTC
>TRBV9|TRBJ1-5|-|-
CASSVDGLEGQPQHF
TGTGCCAGCAGCGTGGACGGACTGGAGGGTCAGCCCCAGCATTTT
>TRBV30|TRBJ1-1|-|-
CAWSPIGRGSFGTEAFF
TGTGCCTGGAGTCCTATCGGGCGGGGAAGCTTTGGCACTGAAGCTTTCTTT
>TRBV30|TRBJ2-7|-|-
CAWSLDIRYEQYF
TGTGCCTGGAGCTTGGACATTCGGTACGAGCAGTACTTC
>TRBV7-2|TRBJ1-4|-|-
CASSLDGLANEKLFF
TGTGCCAGCAGCTTAGACGGGTTAGCTAATGAAAAACTGTTTTTT
>TRBV5-4|TRBJ1-5|-|-
CASSLGGRVNQPQHF
TGTGCCAGCAGCTTGGGGGGCAGGGTCAATCAGCCCCAGCATTTT
>TRBV11-2|TRBJ2-5|-|-
CASSLDQTSKSQYF
TGTGCCAGCAGCTTAGATCAGACTAGTAAATCCCAGTACTTC
>TRBV5-1|TRBJ1-1|-|-
CASSLDTNTEAFF
TGCGCCAGCAGCCTGGACACGAACACTGAAGCTTTCTTT
>TRBV12-3/TRBV12-4|TRBJ1-1|-|-
CASSFGRNTEAFF
TGTGCCAGCAGTTTTGGGCGGAACACTGAAGCTTTCTTT
>TRBV6-1|TRBJ1-6|TRBD1|-
CASSEPPGQGASYNSPLHF
TGTGCCAGCAGTGAACCCCCGGGACAGGGGGCCTCCTATAATTCACCCCTCCACTTT
>TRBV20-1|TRBJ1-2|-|large
CSASFEVRRGYTF
TGCAGTGCTAGTTTCGAGGTCCGGAGAGGCTACACCTTC
>TRBV6-6|TRBJ2-1|TRBD2|-
CASRTLAGGPNEQFF
TGTGCCAGCAGAACACTAGCGGGGGGGCCGAATGAGCAGTTCTTC
>TRBV29-1|TRBJ2-1|-|-
CSGRAYNEQFF
TGCAGCGGGCGGGCTTACAATGAGCAGTTCTTC
>TRBV6-6|TRBJ1-2|-|-
CASRADSNLNYGYTF
TGTGCCAGCAGAGCAGACAGCAACCTTAACTATGGCTACACCTTC
>TRBV6-1|TRBJ1-2|-|-
CASSEGQGRVYGYTF
TGTGCCAGCAGTGAAGGGCAGGGTCGGGTCTATGGCTACACCTTC
>TRBV11-2|TRBJ1-4|TRBD1|-
CASRTGQGRISNEKLFF
TGTGCCAGCAGAACGGGACAGGGCCGAATATCTAATGAAAAACTGTTTTTT
>TRBV7-9|TRBJ1-1|-|-
CASSADSMNTEAFF
TGTGCCAGCAGCGCCGACTCCATGAACACTGAAGCTTTCTTT